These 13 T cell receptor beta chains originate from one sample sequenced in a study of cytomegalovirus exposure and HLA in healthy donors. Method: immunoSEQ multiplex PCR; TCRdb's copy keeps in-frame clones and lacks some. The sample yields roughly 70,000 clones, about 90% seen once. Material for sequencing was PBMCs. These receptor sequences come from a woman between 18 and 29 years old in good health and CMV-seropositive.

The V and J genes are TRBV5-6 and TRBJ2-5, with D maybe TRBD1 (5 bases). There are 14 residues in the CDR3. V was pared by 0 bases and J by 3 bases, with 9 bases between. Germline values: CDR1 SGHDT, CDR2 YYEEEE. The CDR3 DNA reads TGTGCCAGCAGCTTGGGGACATTAAAAGAGACCCAGTACTTC. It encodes CASSLGTLKETQYF.

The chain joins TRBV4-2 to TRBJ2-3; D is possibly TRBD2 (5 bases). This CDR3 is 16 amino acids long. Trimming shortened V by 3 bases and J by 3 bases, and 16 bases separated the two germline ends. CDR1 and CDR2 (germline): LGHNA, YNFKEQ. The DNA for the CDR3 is TGTGCCAGCAGCCACTCTCCGGCCCCGGGGACAGATACGCAGTATTTT. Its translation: CASSHSPAPGTDTQYF.

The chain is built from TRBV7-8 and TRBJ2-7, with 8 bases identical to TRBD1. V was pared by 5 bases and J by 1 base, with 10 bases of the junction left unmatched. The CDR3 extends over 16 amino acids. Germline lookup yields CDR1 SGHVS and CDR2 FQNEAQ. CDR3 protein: CASSSFDRGGSYEQYF. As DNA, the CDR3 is TGTGCCAGCAGCAGCTTCGACAGGGGCGGATCCTACGAGCAGTACTTC. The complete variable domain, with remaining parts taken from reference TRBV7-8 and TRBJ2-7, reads GAGVSQSPRYKVAKRGQDVALRCDPISGHVSLFWYQQALGQGPEFLTYFQNEAQLDKSGLPSDRFFAERPEGSVSTLKIQRTQQEDSAVYLCASSSFDRGGSYEQYFGPGTRLTVT.

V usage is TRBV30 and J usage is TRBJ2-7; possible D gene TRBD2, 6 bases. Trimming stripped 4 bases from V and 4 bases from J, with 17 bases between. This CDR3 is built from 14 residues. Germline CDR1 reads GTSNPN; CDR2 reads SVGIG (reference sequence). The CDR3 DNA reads TGTGCCTGGACAGAAGGAGGGCCCAAGTACGAGCAGTACTTC. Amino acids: CAWTEGGPKYEQYF.

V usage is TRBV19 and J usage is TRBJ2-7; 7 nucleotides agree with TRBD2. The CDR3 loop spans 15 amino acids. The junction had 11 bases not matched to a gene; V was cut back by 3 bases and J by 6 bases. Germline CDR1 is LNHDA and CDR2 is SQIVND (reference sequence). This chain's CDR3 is CASSISSSGFSEQYF. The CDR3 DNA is TGTGCCAGTAGTATTTCTTCTAGCGGCTTCAGCGAGCAGTACTTC.

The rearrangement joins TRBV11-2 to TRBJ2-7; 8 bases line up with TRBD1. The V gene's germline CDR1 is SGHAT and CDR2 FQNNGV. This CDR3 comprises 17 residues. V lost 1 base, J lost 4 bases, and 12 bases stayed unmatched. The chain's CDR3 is CASSLAPHRGYRYEQYF. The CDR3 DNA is TGTGCCAGCAGCTTAGCACCACACAGGGGGTATAGGTACGAGCAGTACTTC.

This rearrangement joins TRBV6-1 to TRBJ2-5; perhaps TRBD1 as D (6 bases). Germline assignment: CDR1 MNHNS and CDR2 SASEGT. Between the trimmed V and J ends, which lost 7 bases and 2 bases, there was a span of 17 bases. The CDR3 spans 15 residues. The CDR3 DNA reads TGTGCCAGCAACCTTTACAGGGCTGATCAAGAGACCCAGTACTTC. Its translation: CASNLYRADQETQYF.

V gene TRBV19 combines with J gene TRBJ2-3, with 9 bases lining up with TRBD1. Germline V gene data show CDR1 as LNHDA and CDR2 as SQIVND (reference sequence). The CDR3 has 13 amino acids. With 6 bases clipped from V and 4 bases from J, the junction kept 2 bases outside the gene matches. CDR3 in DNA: TGTGCCAGTAGCACAGGGGGCGCAGATACGCAGTATTTT. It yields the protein CASSTGGADTQYF.

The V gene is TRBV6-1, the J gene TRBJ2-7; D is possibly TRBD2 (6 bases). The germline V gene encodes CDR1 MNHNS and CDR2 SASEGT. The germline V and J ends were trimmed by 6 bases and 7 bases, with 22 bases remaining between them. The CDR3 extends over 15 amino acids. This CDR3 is CASRPTAASEREQYF. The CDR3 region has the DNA TGTGCCAGCAGGCCGACAGCGGCTAGCGAAAGGGAGCAGTACTTC.

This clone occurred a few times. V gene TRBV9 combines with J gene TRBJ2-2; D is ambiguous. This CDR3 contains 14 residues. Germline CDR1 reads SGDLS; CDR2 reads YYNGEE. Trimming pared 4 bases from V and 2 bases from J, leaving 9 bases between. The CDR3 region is CASSPDTNTGELFF. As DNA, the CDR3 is TGTGCCAGCAGCCCAGACACAAACACCGGGGAGCTGTTTTTT.

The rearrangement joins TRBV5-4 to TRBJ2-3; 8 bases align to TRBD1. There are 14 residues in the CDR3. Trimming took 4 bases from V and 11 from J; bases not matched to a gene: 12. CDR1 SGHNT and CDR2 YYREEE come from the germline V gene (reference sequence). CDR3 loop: CASSPGTGVYGQYF. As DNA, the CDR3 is TGTGCCAGCAGCCCCGGGACAGGAGTATACGGGCAGTATTTT.

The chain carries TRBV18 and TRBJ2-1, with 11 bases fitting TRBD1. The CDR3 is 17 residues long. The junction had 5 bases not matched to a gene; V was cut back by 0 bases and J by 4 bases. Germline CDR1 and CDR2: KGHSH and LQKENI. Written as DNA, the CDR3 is TGTGCCAGCTCACCACCTTTAGGACAGGGGGCATACAATGAGCAGTTCTTC. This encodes CASSPPLGQGAYNEQFF.

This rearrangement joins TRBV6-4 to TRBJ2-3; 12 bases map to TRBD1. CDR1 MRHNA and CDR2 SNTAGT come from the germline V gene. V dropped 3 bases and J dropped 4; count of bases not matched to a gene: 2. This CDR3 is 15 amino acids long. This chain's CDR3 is CASSEGTGGPDTQYF. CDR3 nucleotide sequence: TGTGCCAGCAGTGAGGGGACAGGGGGCCCAGATACGCAGTATTTT.